Each of the 5 T cell receptor beta chains below was sequenced from the same sample in a study of cytomegalovirus exposure and HLA in healthy donors. 13 Jbeta primers and 60 Vbeta primers were used for the PCR. TCRdb's copy holds only in-frame clones and misses some; the assay was immunoSEQ multiplex PCR. The sample records about 88,000 clones, 60% to 85% being singletons. The sample consisted of PBMCs. The receptors shown here come from a woman between 35 and 50 years old in good health and CMV-seronegative.

The rearrangement links TRBV9 to TRBJ1-2; possibly TRBD1 for D (5 bases). The CDR3 totals 13 residues. V was trimmed by 4 bases and J by 8 bases, leaving 15 bases between them. Per the germline V gene, CDR1 is SGDLS and CDR2 is YYNGEE. The CDR3 sequence: CASSPRDFRGYTF. Here the CDR3 DNA reads TGTGCCAGCAGCCCTCGGGACTTTAGGGGCTACACCTTC.

The chain carries TRBV10-3 and TRBJ2-3, with 13 bases lining up with TRBD2. V lost 6 bases and J lost 4; bases outside the gene matches: 4. Germline CDR1 is ENHRY and CDR2 is SYGVKD. The CDR3 extends over 15 amino acids. The CDR3 is CAISTTSGGPDTQYF. CDR3 bases: TGTGCCATCAGCACGACTAGCGGGGGGCCAGATACGCAGTATTTT.

There are a few counts of this clone. The chain is built from TRBV5-1 and TRBJ1-6, with no clear D. The ends were cut back, 3 bases at V and 14 bases at J, with 18 bases in the middle. This CDR3 comprises 14 residues. CDR1 SGHRS and CDR2 YFSETQ come from the germline V gene. The CDR3 region is CASSWGATEGALHF. The CDR3 DNA follows: TGCGCCAGCAGCTGGGGTGCCACCGAGGGAGCCCTCCACTTT.

The chain combines TRBV5-6 with TRBJ2-1, with 7 bases identical to TRBD2. There are 13 residues in the CDR3. Per the germline V gene, CDR1 is SGHDT and CDR2 is YYEEEE. V lost 7 bases, J lost 5 bases, and 6 bases stayed unmatched. Written as DNA, the CDR3 is TGTGCCAGCTGGGAGCGGGGACACAATGAGCAGTTCTTC. Translating gives CASWERGHNEQFF. The entire variable domain, with the rest obtained from reference TRBV5-6 and TRBJ2-1, is as follows: DAGVTQSPTHLIKTRGQQVTLRCSPKSGHDTVSWYQQALGQGPQFIFQYYEEEERQRGNFPDRFSGHQFPNYSSELNVNALLLGDSALYLCASWERGHNEQFFGPGTRLTVL.

The count of this clone is one. This chain connects TRBV30 to TRBJ2-1, with a possible D match to TRBD2 (6 bases). CDR1 GTSNPN and CDR2 SVGIG come from the germline V gene (reference sequence). Trimming removed 2 bases at V and 9 bases at J, with 17 bases between. This CDR3 is 14 amino acids long. In DNA form, the CDR3 reads TGTGCCTGGAGTAACGGGGGTTCGGTCAGTGAGCAGTTCTTC. This gives the protein CAWSNGGSVSEQFF.